This T cell receptor (beta chain) was identified during a study of OX40 agonist ivuxolimab in advanced cancers. Study as a whole: Patients were given ivuxolimab, an antibody that agonizes OX40 (CD134).

This table comes from immunoSEQ multiplex PCR, and its TCRdb copy is limited to in-frame clones, with some not included. The data show 100,000 to 110,000 clones, with 89% seen just once and less than 0.2% held by the top ten. Note on this clone: Its antigen is currently unknown.

V lost 4 bases, J lost 2 bases, and 9 bases lay in between. The CDR3 sequence is 14 residues long. CDR1 KGHSH and CDR2 LQKENI come from the germline V gene. Broader study findings: On average, CD8+ T cells showed a greater number of expanded clones than CD4+. By week 6 at 0.1 to 3.0 mg/kg, blood CD4+ and CD8+ T cells had expanded clonally.

This specimen consisted of CD4+ or CD8+ T cells sorted from blood, obtained in a trial of the OX40 agonist ivuxolimab. The source is an adult with an advanced solid tumor such as melanoma, head and neck, liver or kidney cancer. This chain connects TRBV18 to TRBJ1-5; D is ambiguous. CDR3 sequence: CASSQFGGNQPQHF. The CDR3 DNA sequence: TGTGCCAGCTCACAATTTGGTGGCAATCAGCCCCAGCATTTT. The full variable domain, its missing parts supplied by reference TRBV18 and TRBJ1-5, is NAGVMQNPRHLVRRRGQEARLRCSPMKGHSHVYWYRQLPEEGLKFMVYLQKENIIDESGMPKERFSAEFPKEGPSILRIQQVVRGDSAAYFCASSQFGGNQPQHFGDGTRLSIL.